This TCR beta chain is drawn from a study of blood T cell repertoires in COVID-19. The table came from immunoSEQ multiplex PCR; TCRdb's copy has only in-frame clones and leaves some out. This sample has tens of thousands of clones; about 80% occur once, and the top ten carry roughly 15%. The CDR3 is 13 residues long. V lost 6 bases and J lost 4, with 12 bases in between. Germline CDR1 is LNHNV and CDR2 is YYDKDF (reference sequence). Source material: peripheral blood. The V call is TRBV15, the J call TRBJ2-5; tentatively, D is TRBD2 (5 bases). The receptor's source is a man aged 45-65 years with active or convalescent COVID-19. DNA for the CDR3: TGTGCCACCAGGGACTCTGGCCGAGAGACCCAGTACTTC. Its translation: CATRDSGRETQYF.